This record concerns one TCR beta chain sequence. Its antigen is as yet unknown. The data are from a study of cytomegalovirus exposure and HLA in healthy donors. Whole-study context: Earlier findings included some 120 million unique TCR beta sequences obtained from about 179 million T cells. Some 80 million unique TCR sequences came from HLA-typed donors in an early release.

The PCR had 60 Vbeta and 13 Jbeta primers. Clones were sequenced by immunoSEQ multiplex PCR, and TCRdb holds only the in-frame ones, with some missing. Of 150,000 to 200,000 clones detected, 75% to 85% appear once; the ten largest clones hold 0.6% to 0.7%. Study results and limitations: Across HLA loci, a later analysis found differing TCR association rates, with DRB1 most and HLA-C fewest. Solely CMV serostatus was available to characterize immune exposure.

This CDR3 contains 16 residues. Trimming took 2 bases from V and 9 from J, leaving 17 bases between them. Looked up from germline, CDR1 is MNHNY and CDR2 is SVGAGI (reference sequence). This chain uses TRBV6-6 with TRBJ1-6; D perhaps matches TRBD1 (6 bases). Sequencing input: PBMCs. The receptor's source is a boy between 10 and 17 years old in good health and CMV-seronegative. Written as DNA, the CDR3 is TGTGCCAGCAGTTACGAAAGGACAGCCGTCTCTTCACCCCTCCACTTT. Amino acid sequence: CASSYERTAVSSPLHF.